This T cell receptor (beta chain) stems from a study of blood T cell repertoires in COVID-19. Study summary: Material from acute and convalescent COVID-19 was sourced from the United States, Italy and Spain. Nucleic acid was either cDNA or gDNA, and it came from T cells, B-cell-depleted T cells, or PBMCs.

The repertoire was sequenced with immunoSEQ multiplex PCR; TCRdb's copy has only in-frame clones and lacks some. The sample consists of around 69,000 clones, roughly 83% of them appearing once. Germline-derived CDR1 and CDR2 are SGHAT and FQNNGV. The CDR3 has 18 residues. V trimming: 1 base; J trimming: 2 bases; junction bases outside the gene matches: 12. The clonotype comes from a man between 50 and 59 years old with active COVID-19. Sample: peripheral blood. This sequence joins TRBV11-2 and TRBJ2-5; 8 bases are a match to TRBD2. The CDR3 DNA reads as TGTGCCAGCAGCTTAGGTCTTTACGGGAGGGGGAGGCAAGAGACCCAGTACTTC. This encodes CASSLGLYGRGRQETQYF.